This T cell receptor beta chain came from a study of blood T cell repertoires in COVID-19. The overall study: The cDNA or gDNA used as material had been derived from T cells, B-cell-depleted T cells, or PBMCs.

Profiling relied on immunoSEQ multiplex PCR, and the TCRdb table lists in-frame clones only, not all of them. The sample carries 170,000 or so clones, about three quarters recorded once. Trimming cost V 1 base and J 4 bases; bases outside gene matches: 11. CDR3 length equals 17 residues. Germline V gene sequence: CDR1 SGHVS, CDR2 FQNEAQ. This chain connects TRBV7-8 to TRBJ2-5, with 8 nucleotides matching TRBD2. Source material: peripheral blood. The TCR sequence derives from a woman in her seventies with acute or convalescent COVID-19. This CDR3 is CASSLVRGTRTPETQYF. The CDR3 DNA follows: TGTGCCAGCAGCTTAGTCCGCGGGACTAGGACTCCAGAGACCCAGTACTTC. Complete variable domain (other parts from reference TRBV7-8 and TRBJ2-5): GAGVSQSPRYKVAKRGQDVALRCDPISGHVSLFWYQQALGQGPEFLTYFQNEAQLDKSGLPSDRFFAERPEGSVSTLKIQRTQQEDSAVYLCASSLVRGTRTPETQYFGPGTRLLVL.